This T cell receptor beta chain stems from a study of CD8 T cells in ankylosing spondylitis. Generation of TCR beta libraries employed quantitative 5'-RACE incorporating molecular barcodes. MiXCR, applied by TCRdb to the 5' RACE reads, yields one record per CDR3 protein. This table holds roughly 490,000 distinct CDR3 sequences, roughly 5% found once. This CDR3 contains 15 residues. CDR1 and CDR2 from the germline V gene are SGHDN and FVKESK. Trimming cost V 0 bases and J 2 bases, with 10 bases left between them. Of note for this clonotype: The antigen remains unidentified.

Whole-study findings and limits: Relatively rare in peripheral blood, disease-linked clones were also CD8+. The study looked at matched synovial fluid samples from ankylosing spondylitis patients. Disease-linked clones were reported to be significantly enriched there. Blood from ankylosing spondylitis patients appeared to carry a characteristic roughly 8-variant TCR beta motif. In synovial fluid and blood from reactive arthritis, some motif variants were previously reported.

The V gene is TRBV14, the J gene TRBJ1-1; D is possibly TRBD1 (5 bases). The sequence was obtained from a male donor with ankylosing spondylitis. The sample comprised blood, either unsorted or a sorted T cell fraction (not recorded which). CDR3 coding DNA: TGTGCCAGCAGCCAAGATTGGGGGGTAAACACTGAAGCTTTCTTT. Amino acids: CASSQDWGVNTEAFF.